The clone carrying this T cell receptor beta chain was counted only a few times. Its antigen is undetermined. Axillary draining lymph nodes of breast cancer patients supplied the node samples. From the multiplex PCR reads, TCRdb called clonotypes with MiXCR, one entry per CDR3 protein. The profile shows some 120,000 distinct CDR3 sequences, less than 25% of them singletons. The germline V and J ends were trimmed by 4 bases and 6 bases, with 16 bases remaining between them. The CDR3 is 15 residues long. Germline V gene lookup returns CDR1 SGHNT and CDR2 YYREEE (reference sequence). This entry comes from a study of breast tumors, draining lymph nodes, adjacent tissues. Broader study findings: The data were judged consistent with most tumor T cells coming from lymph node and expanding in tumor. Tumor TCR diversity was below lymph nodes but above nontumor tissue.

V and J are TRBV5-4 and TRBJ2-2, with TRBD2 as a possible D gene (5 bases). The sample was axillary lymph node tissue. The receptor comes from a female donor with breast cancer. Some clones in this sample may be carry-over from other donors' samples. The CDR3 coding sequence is TGTGCCAGCAGCGGGCGGGCCGCCCCCCCCGGGGAGCTGTTTTTT. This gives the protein CASSGRAAPPGELFF.